The clone carrying this T cell receptor (beta chain) turned up a few times. Amplification targeted TCR beta CDR3 regions from RNA transcripts. When the TCR CDR3 underwent first-round RT-PCR, the HTBI primer set was used. TCRdb reanalysed the multiplex PCR reads using MiXCR and keeps one entry per CDR3 protein. The sample holds 700,000 to 850,000 distinct CDR3 sequences, approximately 36% seen once. In patients aged 18 to 65, hyperthyroidism was newly diagnosed, with duration under 2 months. The record originates from a study of T cells in Graves' hyperthyroidism and ophthalmopathy. The overall study: The initial diagnosis was the point when peripheral blood was collected, ahead of any treatment.

CDR3 length: 13 amino acids. Between the trimmed V and J ends, which lost 0 bases and 6 bases, there was a span of 12 bases. CDR1 and CDR2 from the germline V gene are DFQATT and SNEGSKA (reference sequence). The source is a woman aged 40 to 49 with Graves' hyperthyroidism. The chain recombines TRBV20-1 with TRBJ2-7; D not resolved. Material for sequencing was blood. The CDR3 DNA follows: TGCAGTGCTAGAGACGAACTAAAAACCGAGCAGTACTTC. This codes for CSARDELKTEQYF.